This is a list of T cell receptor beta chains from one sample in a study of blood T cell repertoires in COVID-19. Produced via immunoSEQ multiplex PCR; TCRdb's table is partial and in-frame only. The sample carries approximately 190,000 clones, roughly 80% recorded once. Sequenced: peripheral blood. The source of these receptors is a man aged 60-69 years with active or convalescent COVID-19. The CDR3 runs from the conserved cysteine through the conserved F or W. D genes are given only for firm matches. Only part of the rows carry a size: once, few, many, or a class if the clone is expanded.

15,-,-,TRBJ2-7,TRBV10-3,CAISDLDRGGGEQYF,TGTGCCATCAGTGACCTTGACAGGGGAGGGGGCGAGCAGTACTTC
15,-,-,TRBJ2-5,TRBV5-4,CASSPRAWGAETQYF,TGTGCCAGCAGCCCCCGGGCGTGGGGCGCAGAGACCCAGTACTTC
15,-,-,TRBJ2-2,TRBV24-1,CATSDPTETTGELFF,TGTGCCACCAGTGACCCGACAGAAACCACCGGGGAGCTGTTTTTT
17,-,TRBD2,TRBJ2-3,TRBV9,CASSVTYGTSGRDTQYF,TGTGCCAGCAGCGTCACCTACGGGACTAGCGGGAGAGATACGCAGTATTTT
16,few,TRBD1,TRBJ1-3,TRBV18,CASSPPGQLSGNTIYF,TGTGCCAGCTCACCACCGGGACAGCTCTCTGGAAACACCATATATTTT
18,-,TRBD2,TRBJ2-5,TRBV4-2,CASSQNGFRTSGRETQYF,TGTGCCAGCAGCCAGAATGGGTTCCGGACTAGCGGGAGAGAGACCCAGTACTTC
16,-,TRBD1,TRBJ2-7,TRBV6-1,CASSEARGQETYEQYF,TGTGCCAGCAGTGAAGCGCGGGGACAGGAGACTTACGAGCAGTACTTC
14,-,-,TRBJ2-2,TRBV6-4,CASKTSVNTGELFF,TGTGCCAGCAAGACATCCGTAAACACCGGGGAGCTGTTTTTT
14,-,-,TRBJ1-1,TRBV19,CASTALGRGTEAFF,TGTGCCAGTACCGCCCTGGGGCGTGGAACTGAAGCTTTCTTT
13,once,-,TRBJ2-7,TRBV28,CASSLQVPYEQYF,TGTGCCAGCAGTTTACAGGTCCCCTACGAGCAGTACTTC
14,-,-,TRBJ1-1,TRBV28,CASSLEGDWTEAFF,TGTGCCAGCAGTTTAGAGGGAGATTGGACTGAAGCTTTCTTT
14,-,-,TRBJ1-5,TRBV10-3,CAISRGVKDQPQHF,TGTGCCATCAGTCGAGGAGTAAAGGATCAGCCCCAGCATTTT
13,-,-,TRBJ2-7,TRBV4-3,CASARQVFDEQYF,TGCGCCAGCGCCCGACAGGTTTTCGACGAGCAGTACTTC
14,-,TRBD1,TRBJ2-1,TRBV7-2,CASSADREWGEQFF,TGTGCCAGCAGCGCGGACAGGGAATGGGGTGAGCAGTTCTTC
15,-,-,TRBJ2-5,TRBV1,CTSSQCPLGGETQYF,TGCACCAGCAGCCAATGCCCCTTAGGCGGGGAGACCCAGTACTTC
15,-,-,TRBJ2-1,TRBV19,CASSPPRRAVDEQFF,TGTGCCAGTAGTCCCCCCAGGAGGGCAGTCGATGAGCAGTTCTTC
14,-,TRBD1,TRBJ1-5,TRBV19,CASSITGGDQPQHF,TGTGCCAGTAGTATCACAGGGGGGGATCAGCCCCAGCATTTT
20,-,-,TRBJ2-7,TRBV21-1,CASSSPNHRVLRLCSYEQYF,TGTGCCAGCAGCTCTCCAAACCACAGGGTTTTAAGGCTATGCTCCTACGAGCAGTACTTC
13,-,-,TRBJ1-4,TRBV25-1,CASSEYRGEKLFF,TGTGCCAGCAGTGAATATAGGGGGGAAAAACTGTTTTTT
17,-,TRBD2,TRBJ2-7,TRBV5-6,CASSLPTGTSGNYEQYF,TGTGCCAGCAGCTTGCCTACCGGGACTAGCGGGAACTACGAGCAGTACTTC
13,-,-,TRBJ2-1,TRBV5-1,CASSRGLNNEQFF,TGCGCCAGCAGCCGAGGACTTAACAATGAGCAGTTCTTC
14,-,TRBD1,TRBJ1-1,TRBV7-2,CASSYDRVNTEAFF,TGTGCCAGCAGTTACGACAGGGTGAACACTGAAGCTTTCTTT
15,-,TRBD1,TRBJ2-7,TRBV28,CASSLPGQGVYEQYF,TGTGCCAGCAGTTTACCGGGACAGGGGGTCTACGAGCAGTACTTC
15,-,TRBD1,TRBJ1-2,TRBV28,CASRISGTGGRGYTF,TGTGCCAGCAGGATCTCCGGGACAGGGGGCAGAGGCTACACCTTC
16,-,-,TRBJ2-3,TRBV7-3,CASSLGAASSTDTQYF,TGTGCCAGCAGCTTAGGGGCTGCGTCTAGCACAGATACGCAGTATTTT
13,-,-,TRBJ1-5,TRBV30,CAWSLTGNQPQHF,TGTGCCTGGAGTCTTACGGGAAATCAGCCCCAGCATTTT
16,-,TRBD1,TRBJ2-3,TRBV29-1,CSVETPVTGGTDTQYF,TGCAGCGTTGAAACCCCGGTGACAGGGGGTACAGATACGCAGTATTTT
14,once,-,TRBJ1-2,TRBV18,CASSPRLRDYGYTF,TGTGCCAGCTCACCACGCCTCAGGGACTATGGCTACACCTTC
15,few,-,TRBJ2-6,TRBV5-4,CASSGGISGANVLTF,TGTGCCAGCAGCGGCGGGATATCTGGGGCCAACGTCCTGACTTTC
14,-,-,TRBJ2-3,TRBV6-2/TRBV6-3,CASSSSGRTSPQYF,TGTGCCAGCAGTTCCTCTGGACGGACTTCACCGCAGTATTTT
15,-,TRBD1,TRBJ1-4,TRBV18,CASSPQTGSNEKLFF,TGTGCCAGCTCACCCCAGACAGGGAGCAATGAAAAACTGTTTTTT
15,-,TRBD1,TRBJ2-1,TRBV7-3,CASSLTQGRGLPQFF,TGTGCCAGCAGCTTAACTCAGGGAAGGGGGCTTCCGCAGTTCTTC
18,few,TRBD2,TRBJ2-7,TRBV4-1,CASSQVSLAGGLFYEQYF,TGCGCCAGCAGCCAAGTTTCCTTAGCGGGAGGGCTATTCTACGAGCAGTACTTC
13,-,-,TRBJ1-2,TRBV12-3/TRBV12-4,CASSLLSTYGYTF,TGTGCCAGCAGTTTACTGAGTACCTATGGCTACACCTTC
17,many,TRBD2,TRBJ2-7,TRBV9,CASSLGSSGRARYEQYF,TGTGCCAGCAGCCTCGGGAGTAGCGGGAGGGCCAGGTACGAGCAGTACTTC
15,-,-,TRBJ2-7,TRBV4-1,CASSLLQGQGLEQYF,TGCGCCAGCAGCCTATTACAGGGCCAAGGACTCGAGCAGTACTTC
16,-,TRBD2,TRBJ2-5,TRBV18,CASSSSPGTTFETQYF,TGTGCCAGCTCATCATCCCCGGGGACTACCTTTGAGACCCAGTACTTC
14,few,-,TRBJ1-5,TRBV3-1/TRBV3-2,CASSQVRGMGPQHF,TGTGCCAGCAGCCAAGTAAGGGGGATGGGGCCCCAGCATTTT
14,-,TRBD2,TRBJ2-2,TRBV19,CASSLGLAGGELFF,TGTGCCAGTAGTCTCGGACTAGCCGGCGGGGAGCTGTTTTTT
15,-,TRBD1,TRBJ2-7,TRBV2,CASSGGRGGWYEQYF,TGTGCCAGCAGTGGCGGCAGAGGGGGCTGGTACGAGCAGTACTTC
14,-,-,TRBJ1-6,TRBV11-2,CASSLGLSDSPLHF,TGTGCCAGCAGCTTAGGTCTATCCGATTCACCCCTCCACTTT
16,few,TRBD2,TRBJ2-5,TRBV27,CASSSPSGGGKETQYF,TGTGCCAGCAGTTCCCCCTCGGGGGGAGGAAAAGAGACCCAGTACTTC
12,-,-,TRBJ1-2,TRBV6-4,CASSARGYGYTF,TGTGCCAGCAGTGCCCGAGGTTATGGCTACACCTTC
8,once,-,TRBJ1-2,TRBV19,CARTDGTF,TGTGCCAGGACAGACGGCACCTTC
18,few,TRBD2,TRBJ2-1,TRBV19,CASRWSSGGSSSYNEQFF,TGTGCCAGTAGATGGTCTAGCGGGGGTTCTAGCTCCTACAATGAGCAGTTCTTC
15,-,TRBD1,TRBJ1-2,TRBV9,CASSSRTGGKNGYTF,TGTGCCAGCAGCTCTCGGACAGGGGGGAAGAATGGCTACACCTTC
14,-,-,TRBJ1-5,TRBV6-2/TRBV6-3,CASSYRGSNQPQHF,TGTGCCAGCAGTTACAGGGGGAGCAATCAGCCCCAGCATTTT
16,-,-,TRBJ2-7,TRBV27,CASSSPRDLFAYEQYF,TGTGCCAGCAGTTCCCCTAGAGACTTATTTGCATACGAGCAGTACTTC
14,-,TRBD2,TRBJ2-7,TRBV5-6,CASSLTSGTGEQYF,TGTGCCAGCAGCTTGACTAGCGGGACGGGCGAGCAGTACTTC
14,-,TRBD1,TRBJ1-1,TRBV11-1,CASSSYRGGTEAFF,TGTGCCAGCAGCTCCTACAGGGGGGGCACTGAAGCTTTCTTT
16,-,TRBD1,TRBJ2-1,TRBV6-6,CASSYSKGGQGNEQFF,TGTGCCAGCAGTTACTCGAAAGGGGGCCAAGGAAATGAGCAGTTCTTC
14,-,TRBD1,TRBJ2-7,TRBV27,CASSRPGQGDEQYF,TGTGCCAGCAGCCGACCGGGACAGGGCGACGAGCAGTACTTC
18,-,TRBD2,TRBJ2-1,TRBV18,CASSPRSAGGLSYNEQFF,TGTGCCAGCTCACCACGATCGGCGGGAGGTCTCTCCTACAATGAGCAGTTCTTC
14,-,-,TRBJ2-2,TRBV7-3,CASSLSPRAGELFF,TGTGCCAGCAGCTTAAGTCCCAGGGCCGGGGAGCTGTTTTTT
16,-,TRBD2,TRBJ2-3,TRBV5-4,CASSPGTSGTPDTQYF,TGTGCCAGCAGCCCTGGGACTAGCGGGACCCCAGATACGCAGTATTTT